The next 9 T cell receptor beta chains were all read from a single sample in a study of response to subunit inactivated influenza vaccine. TCRdb passed the RT-PCR reads through MiXCR, listing each CDR3 protein once. The data show 600,000 to 850,000 distinct CDR3 sequences, around 15% seen once. This specimen was PBMCs from blood, taken 14 to 15 days before vaccination. The receptors were gathered from a man over 45 who received an inactivated influenza vaccine.

This clonotype was found a few times. J is TRBJ1-5 and V is TRBV2; 10 nucleotides align to TRBD1. The CDR3 sequence is 14 residues long. Per germline, CDR1 SNHLY and CDR2 FYNNEI. J gave up 6 bases and V 8 bases, and 7 bases lay outside the gene matches. CDR3 protein: CASDSGQGGQPQHF. The CDR3 DNA sequence: TGTGCCAGCGATTCAGGACAGGGGGGTCAGCCCCAGCATTTT.

The chain links TRBV4-1 to TRBJ2-3; 9 bases map to TRBD2. CDR3 length equals 16 residues. V shed 1 base, J shed 1 base, and the junction held 3 bases outside the gene matches. The germline V gene encodes CDR1 MGHRA and CDR2 YSYEKL. CDR3 region: CASSQVERGGTDTQYF. For the CDR3, the DNA is TGCGCCAGCAGCCAAGTCGAGCGGGGGGGCACAGATACGCAGTATTTT.

Remarks on this clonotype: This is likely a read error, given that the CDR3 carries no conserved phenylalanine or tryptophan at its end. V and J are TRBV5-6 and TRBJ2-1; no reliable D call. Trimming cost V 9 bases and J 4 bases, with 14 bases left between them. Germline V CDR1 and CDR2: SGHDT, YYEEEE. The CDR3 runs 13 residues. CDR3 region: CATFFRRYNEQFS. CDR3 DNA sequence: TGTGCCACCTTCTTCCGGAGATACAATGAGCAGTTCTCC.

This chain connects TRBV7-9 to TRBJ2-1; 8 bases align to TRBD2. Losses at the gene ends were 4 bases for V and 10 bases for J; bases not matched to a gene: 12. The CDR3 covers 15 residues. CDR1 and CDR2 (germline): SEHNR, FQNEAQ (reference sequence). This chain's CDR3 is CASSYLAAGGDEQFF. As DNA, the CDR3 is TGTGCCAGCAGCTACCTAGCGGCGGGGGGCGACGAGCAGTTCTTC.

This clonotype was recorded many times. The chain couples TRBV7-2 to TRBJ2-5; D ambiguous. Germline lookup yields CDR1 SGHTA and CDR2 FQGNSA. The V end lost 1 base, the J end lost 5 bases, and 5 bases lay between the germline ends. The CDR3 is 12 amino acids. The CDR3 region is CASSLDRETQYF. The CDR3 DNA reads as TGTGCCAGCAGCTTAGACCGGGAGACCCAGTACTTC.

The CDR3 DNA reads TGTGCCAGCAGCTTATCGCCACAGGGAAATTCACCCCTCCACTTT. Its protein is CASSLSPQGNSPLHF. The chain uses TRBV7-2 and TRBJ1-6; a possible D gene is TRBD1 (6 bases). Germline V gene sequence: CDR1 SGHTA, CDR2 FQGNSA. With 2 bases removed from V and 7 bases from J, the gap between germline ends came to 12 bases. The CDR3 is 15 residues long. The full variable domain, rest sourced from reference TRBV7-2 and TRBJ1-6, is GAGVSQSPSNKVTEKGKDVELRCDPISGHTALYWYRQSLGQGLEFLIYFQGNSAPDKSGLPSDRFSAERTGGSVSTLTIQRTQQEDSAVYLCASSLSPQGNSPLHFGNGTRLTVT.

This clonotype was seen more than once but under ten times. J is TRBJ1-3 and V is TRBV5-1; D is ambiguous. There are 15 residues in the CDR3. V was trimmed by 0 bases and J by 0 bases, leaving 7 bases between them. The germline gives CDR1 SGHRS, CDR2 YFSETQ. For the CDR3, the DNA is TGCGCCAGCAGCTTGGAACCCAACTCTGGAAACACCATATATTTT. It encodes CASSLEPNSGNTIYF.

The rearrangement uses TRBV20-1 and TRBJ2-7; TRBD2 might be the D (6 bases). V was shortened by 5 bases and J by 6 bases, with 11 bases between the two germline ends. This CDR3 comprises 11 residues. CDR1 and CDR2 (germline): DFQATT, SNEGSKA (reference sequence). CDR3 in amino acids: CSAAGGFEQYF. CDR3 nucleotide sequence: TGCAGTGCTGCCGGGGGTTTCGAGCAGTACTTC.

V usage is TRBV14 and J usage is TRBJ2-7; 9 bases are a match to TRBD2. Per the germline V gene, CDR1 is SGHDN and CDR2 is FVKESK. Unmatched junction bases numbered 1, after V lost 2 bases and J lost 5 bases. CDR3 length: 13 amino acids. CDR3 protein: CASSQLAGHEQYF. The CDR3 DNA reads as TGTGCCAGCAGCCAACTAGCGGGACACGAGCAGTACTTC.